The next 32 T cell receptor beta chains were all read from a single sample in a study of T cells after yellow fever vaccination. In TCRdb, the 5' RACE reads were re-called with MiXCR into one record per CDR3 protein. The repertoire holds some 200,000 distinct CDR3 sequences, approximately 3% seen once, with approximately 3.5% in the top ten. This material consisted of CD4+ T cells sorted from PBMCs, taken 10 days after the yellow fever booster vaccination. These receptors were obtained from a man between 18 and 29 years old who received the YFV17D yellow fever vaccine.

This clonotype was observed many times. V and J are TRBV5-1 and TRBJ2-1; D gene ambiguous. Trimming pared 1 base from V and 9 bases from J, leaving 11 bases between. The length of the CDR3 is 13 residues. CDR1 SGHRS and CDR2 YFSETQ come from the germline V gene. For the CDR3, the DNA is TGCGCCAGCAGCTTGACCTCGCAGAGTGAGCAGTTCTTC. Translation gives CASSLTSQSEQFF.

This clonotype has at least ten counts. The V and J genes are TRBV2 and TRBJ2-5, with D possibly being TRBD1 (6 bases). V lost 10 bases to trimming and J lost 1 base, with 13 bases between them. From germline, CDR1 is SNHLY and CDR2 FYNNEI. The CDR3 is 13 residues long. This CDR3 is CATRGDIQETQYF. The CDR3 DNA reads TGTGCCACCAGGGGAGACATCCAAGAGACCCAGTACTTC.

This clonotype was recorded a few times. This sequence joins TRBV20-1 and TRBJ2-1, with TRBD2 as a possible D gene (7 bases). The CDR3 runs 13 residues. V gave up 5 bases and J gave up 5 bases, with 13 bases separating them. Germline CDR1 reads DFQATT; CDR2 reads SNEGSKA (reference sequence). The CDR3 sequence: CSAFRGADNEQFF. CDR3 nucleotide sequence: TGCAGTGCTTTTCGGGGGGCAGACAATGAGCAGTTCTTC.

There are a few counts of this clonotype. The genes are TRBV5-1 and TRBJ2-3, with 7 nucleotides matching TRBD1. The junction had 10 bases not matched to a gene; V was cut back by 7 bases and J by 2 bases. The germline CDR1 and CDR2 sequences are SGHRS and YFSETQ. The CDR3 contains 15 residues. The CDR3 bases are TGCGCCAGCCTCCTAAACGGACAGGCCACAGATACGCAGTATTTT. It codes for CASLLNGQATDTQYF.

At least ten counts were recorded for this clonotype. This chain links TRBV6-6 with TRBJ2-2; unclear D gene. CDR3 size: 15 residues. V was shortened by 4 bases and J by 2 bases, with 11 bases between the two germline ends. In germline, CDR1 is MNHNY, CDR2 SVGAGI (reference sequence). The CDR3 loop is CASSFQAVNTGELFF. Here the CDR3 DNA reads TGTGCCAGCAGTTTCCAGGCAGTCAACACCGGGGAGCTGTTTTTT.

This clonotype was detected a few times. The rearrangement joins TRBV28 to TRBJ2-7; D tentatively fits TRBD1 or TRBD2 (5 bases each). The length of the CDR3 is 13 residues. The V gene lost 7 bases and the J gene lost 1 base, with 11 bases spanning the gap. CDR1 and CDR2 from the germline V gene are MDHEN and SYDVKM. Here the CDR3 reads CASKGGGSYEQYV. The CDR3 region has the DNA TGTGCCAGCAAGGGTGGGGGATCCTACGAGCAGTACGTC.

This clonotype has a handful of counts. The CDR3 nucleotides read TGCGCCAGCAGCCAAGGATGGTACAATCAGCCCCAGCATTTT. Residues: CASSQGWYNQPQHF. The V and J genes are TRBV4-1 and TRBJ1-5; D not resolved. The ends were cut back, 1 base at V and 3 bases at J, with 7 bases in the middle. This CDR3 is 14 amino acids long. The germline gives CDR1 MGHRA, CDR2 YSYEKL.

The sample holds many counts of this clonotype. V and J are TRBV6-2 or TRBV6-3 and TRBJ2-4; no clear D gene. This CDR3 is 14 amino acids long. CDR1 is MNHEY, CDR2 SVGEGT, per germline. Trimming took 2 bases from V and 6 from J, leaving 11 bases between them. This CDR3 is CASSYRDAVNIQYF. CDR3 DNA sequence: TGTGCCAGCAGTTACAGGGATGCAGTAAACATTCAGTACTTC.

This clonotype occurred many times. J is TRBJ1-2 and V is TRBV5-1; 8 bases fit TRBD1. The CDR3 length is 12 residues. Germline loops: CDR1 SGHRS, CDR2 YFSETQ. Trimming at V came to 4 bases and at J to 10 bases, leaving 6 bases not matched to a gene. CDR3 sequence: CASSPDRASYTF. The CDR3 nucleotides read TGCGCCAGCAGCCCGGACAGGGCGTCCTACACCTTC. Based on the CDR3 plus reference TRBV5-1 and TRBJ1-2, the full variable domain is KAGVTQTPRYLIKTRGQQVTLSCSPISGHRSVSWYQQTPGQGLQFLFEYFSETQRNKGNFPGRFSGRQFSNSRSEMNVSTLELGDSALYLCASSPDRASYTFGSGTRLTVV.

This clonotype was seen more than once but under ten times. The V gene is TRBV12-3 or TRBV12-4, the J gene TRBJ2-5, with TRBD1 identical over 9 bases. The CDR3 sequence is 15 residues long. After removal of 2 bases from V and 6 bases from J, the junction contained 7 bases not matched to a gene. In DNA, the CDR3 is TGTGCCAGCAGTTTACGAACAGGGGGCGGGAAGACCCAGTACTTC. It translates to CASSLRTGGGKTQYF.

The chain joins TRBV6-6 to TRBJ1-3, with a weak D call TRBD1 (5 bases). The CDR3 is 20 residues long. Germline CDR1 and CDR2: MNHNY and SVGAGI (reference sequence). Between the trimmed V and J ends, which lost 10 bases and 0 bases, there was a span of 31 bases. CDR3 coding DNA: TGTGCCACCCTGGACCCCAGAGGATCAGGGATACGGGGCTCTGGAAACACCATATATTTT. Its protein product is CATLDPRGSGIRGSGNTIYF.

V usage is TRBV5-1 and J usage is TRBJ2-3, with 10 bases aligning to TRBD2. J gave up 5 bases and V 7 bases, and 10 bases lay outside the gene matches. From germline, CDR1 is SGHRS and CDR2 YFSETQ. The CDR3 extends over 15 amino acids. The CDR3 coding sequence is TGCGCCAGCGTCAAGCGGGGGGGATTGGAAGATACGCAGTATTTT. This encodes CASVKRGGLEDTQYF.

V and J are TRBV7-2 and TRBJ2-1; the D is unclear. The germline V gene encodes CDR1 SGHTA and CDR2 FQGNSA. V was shortened by 3 bases and J by 6 bases, with 6 bases between the two germline ends. The CDR3 consists of 12 residues. The DNA for the CDR3 is TGTGCCAGCAGCTTCAATCCCAATGAGCAGTTCTTC. Translation: CASSFNPNEQFF. Full variable domain (rest looked up from reference TRBV7-2 and TRBJ2-1): GAGVSQSPSNKVTEKGKDVELRCDPISGHTALYWYRQSLGQGLEFLIYFQGNSAPDKSGLPSDRFSAERTGGSVSTLTIQRTQQEDSAVYLCASSFNPNEQFFGPGTRLTVL.

This clonotype was recorded many times. The chain links TRBV24-1 to TRBJ2-3, with D tentatively TRBD1 (5 bases). The CDR3 is made up of 16 amino acids. Germline CDR1 KGHDR, CDR2 SFDVKD. The V gene lost 2 bases and the J gene lost 0 bases, with 11 bases spanning the gap. Written as DNA, the CDR3 is TGTGCCACCAGTGATTCGACAGACTCTAGCACAGATACGCAGTATTTT. Its protein product is CATSDSTDSSTDTQYF.

The chain has TRBV24-1 and TRBJ1-5; unclear D gene. CDR1 is KGHDR and CDR2 is SFDVKD in the germline V gene. The V and J ends lost 5 bases and 1 base respectively, with 5 bases between them. This CDR3 is built from 13 residues. The CDR3 DNA reads as TGTGCCACCAGTGCACAGAGCAATCAGCCCCAGCATTTT. Amino acid sequence: CATSAQSNQPQHF.

This clonotype was seen ten or more times. This sequence joins TRBV12-3 or TRBV12-4 and TRBJ2-3; the D is unclear. Trimming took off 7 bases at V and 2 bases at J, with 13 bases between the two ends. This CDR3 spans 14 amino acids. The CDR3 region is CASIPGPSTDTQYF. For the CDR3, the DNA is TGTGCCAGCATCCCCGGACCCTCCACAGATACGCAGTATTTT.

This clonotype was detected only a few times. CDR3 in amino acids: CSAPRLGILDGANVLTF. As DNA, the CDR3 is TGCAGTGCTCCAAGACTAGGCATCCTCGACGGGGCCAACGTCCTGACTTTC. This chain joins TRBV20-1 and TRBJ2-6, with D possibly being TRBD2 (6 bases). CDR1 is DFQATT and CDR2 is SNEGSKA in the germline V gene (reference sequence). V lost 5 bases and J lost 4, with 21 bases in between. This CDR3 is 17 amino acids long.

The V gene is TRBV4-2, the J gene TRBJ2-5; no clear D gene. The CDR3 contains 15 residues. The germline V gene encodes CDR1 LGHNA and CDR2 YNFKEQ. The germline V and J ends were trimmed by 0 bases and 0 bases, with 8 bases remaining between them. The CDR3 sequence: CASSQDRSYQETQYF. DNA for the CDR3: TGTGCCAGCAGCCAAGATAGGTCGTACCAAGAGACCCAGTACTTC.

This clonotype came up many times. The chain is built from TRBV2 and TRBJ2-7, with 9 bases matching TRBD1. The CDR3 covers 15 residues. Per germline, CDR1 SNHLY and CDR2 FYNNEI. V dropped 3 bases and J dropped 7; count of bases not matched to a gene: 10. CDR3 residues: CASSEGTGWDREQYF. The CDR3 region has the DNA TGTGCCAGCAGTGAGGGGACAGGGTGGGATAGGGAGCAGTACTTC.

This clonotype was recorded many times. This chain uses TRBV24-1 with TRBJ2-5; TRBD2 matches 9 bases. The V and J ends lost 3 bases and 1 base, in that order; junction bases with no gene match: 2. This CDR3 is 15 amino acids long. Germline V gene data show CDR1 as KGHDR and CDR2 as SFDVKD. The CDR3 nucleotides read TGTGCCACCAGTGATCGGACTAGCGCCCAAGAGACCCAGTACTTC. This codes for CATSDRTSAQETQYF.

This clonotype was counted a few times. CDR3 bases: TGTGCCAGCAGCTCTAGAGACGGGGTCTATGGCTACACCTTC. Protein sequence: CASSSRDGVYGYTF. This chain joins TRBV7-2 and TRBJ1-2; D gene uncertain. Germline V gene lookup returns CDR1 SGHTA and CDR2 FQGNSA. V lost 4 bases to trimming and J lost 4 bases, with 13 bases between them. The CDR3 runs 14 residues.

The chain joins TRBV5-1 to TRBJ2-5; D not resolved. The CDR3 totals 14 residues. Trimming removed 3 bases from V and 4 bases from J, with 13 bases in between. Germline V gene sequence: CDR1 SGHRS, CDR2 YFSETQ. The CDR3 sequence is CASSSTVMSETQYF. CDR3 in DNA: TGCGCCAGCAGCTCGACGGTGATGTCAGAGACCCAGTACTTC.

This sequence joins TRBV18 and TRBJ2-3, with TRBD2 as a possible D gene (6 bases). CDR3 length: 16 amino acids. Germline V gives CDR1 KGHSH, CDR2 LQKENI. Trimming took off 1 base at V and 0 bases at J, with 11 bases between the two ends. This chain's CDR3 is CASSPLTGTSTDTQYF. DNA of the CDR3: TGTGCCAGCTCACCACTGACCGGGACTAGCACAGATACGCAGTATTTT.

This clonotype came up many times. The rearrangement joins TRBV21-1 to TRBJ2-1. TRBV21-1 is annotated as a pseudogene. This CDR3 region has 13 residues. This CDR3 reads CASEAGLDNEQFF. CDR3 bases: TGTGCCAGCGAGGCTGGGCTTGACAATGAGCAGTTCTTC.

The gene calls are TRBV20-1 and TRBJ2-1; 7 bases are a match to TRBD2. Per germline, CDR1 DFQATT and CDR2 SNEGSKA (reference sequence). CDR3 length equals 16 residues. With 1 base clipped from V and 0 bases from J, the junction kept 6 bases outside the gene matches. The CDR3 spells CSARASGGSSYNEQFF. The CDR3 nucleotides read TGCAGTGCTAGAGCTTCAGGCGGGAGCTCCTACAATGAGCAGTTCTTC.

This clonotype was seen repeatedly, ten times or more. V is TRBV20-1 and J is TRBJ2-3; D is ambiguous. V dropped 4 bases and J dropped 1 base, with 12 bases sitting between them. There are 14 residues in the CDR3. Germline V gene lookup returns CDR1 DFQATT and CDR2 SNEGSKA (reference sequence). The DNA of the CDR3 is TGCAGTGCTACCGCCCCCTTAGGCACAGATACGCAGTATTTT. It specifies CSATAPLGTDTQYF.

In this sample, this clonotype turned up many times. The J gene is TRBJ1-3, the V gene TRBV12-3 or TRBV12-4; D gene unclear. This CDR3 contains 13 residues. Trimming removed 8 bases from V and 0 bases from J, with 8 bases in between. DNA of the CDR3: TGTGCCAGCTGCCGGAACTCTGGAAACACCATATATTTT. It encodes CASCRNSGNTIYF.

This clonotype appeared many times. The chain couples TRBV5-6 to TRBJ2-1, with 7 bases matching TRBD2. This CDR3 comprises 12 residues. Germline V CDR1 and CDR2: SGHDT, YYEEEE. Trimming took 4 bases from V and 13 from J; bases not matched to a gene: 8. Here the CDR3 reads CASSLNRDYQFF. CDR3 nucleotides: TGTGCCAGCAGCCTCAACCGGGACTACCAGTTCTTC.

The chain has TRBV20-1 and TRBJ2-7; 11 bases are a match to TRBD1. The germline gives CDR1 DFQATT, CDR2 SNEGSKA (reference sequence). The CDR3 length is 13 residues. With V trimmed by 4 bases and J by 5 bases, 4 bases remained unmatched. The CDR3 reads CSATGTGGNEQYF. For the CDR3, the DNA is TGCAGTGCTACGGGGACAGGGGGGAACGAGCAGTACTTC.

This clonotype was seen a handful of times. The V gene is TRBV20-1, the J gene TRBJ1-3; D uncertain. Between the trimmed V and J ends, which lost 6 bases and 0 bases, there was a span of 12 bases. Germline lookup yields CDR1 DFQATT and CDR2 SNEGSKA (reference sequence). CDR3 length: 14 amino acids. The CDR3 loop reads CSAAYQSSGNTIYF. CDR3 bases: TGCAGTGCCGCGTACCAAAGCTCTGGAAACACCATATATTTT.

This clonotype was counted at least ten times. This chain connects TRBV6-1 to TRBJ1-5; 7 nucleotides line up with TRBD1. The germline V gene encodes CDR1 MNHNS and CDR2 SASEGT. Germline trimming cut 6 bases from V and 6 bases from J; bases unmatched to any gene: 8. The CDR3 has 14 amino acids. The CDR3 coding sequence is TGTGCCAGCAGCGCAGACAGGGTGGGTCAGCCCCAGCATTTT. Its translation: CASSADRVGQPQHF.

This clonotype was seen only a few times. The gene calls are TRBV20-1 and TRBJ2-1, with TRBD2 matching over 12 bases. The CDR3 is made up of 15 amino acids. With V trimmed by 2 bases and J by 5 bases, 4 bases remained unmatched. In germline, CDR1 is DFQATT, CDR2 SNEGSKA (reference sequence). For the CDR3, the DNA is TGCAGTGCTAGAAAACTAGCGGGGGGTCACAATGAGCAGTTCTTC. Its protein is CSARKLAGGHNEQFF.